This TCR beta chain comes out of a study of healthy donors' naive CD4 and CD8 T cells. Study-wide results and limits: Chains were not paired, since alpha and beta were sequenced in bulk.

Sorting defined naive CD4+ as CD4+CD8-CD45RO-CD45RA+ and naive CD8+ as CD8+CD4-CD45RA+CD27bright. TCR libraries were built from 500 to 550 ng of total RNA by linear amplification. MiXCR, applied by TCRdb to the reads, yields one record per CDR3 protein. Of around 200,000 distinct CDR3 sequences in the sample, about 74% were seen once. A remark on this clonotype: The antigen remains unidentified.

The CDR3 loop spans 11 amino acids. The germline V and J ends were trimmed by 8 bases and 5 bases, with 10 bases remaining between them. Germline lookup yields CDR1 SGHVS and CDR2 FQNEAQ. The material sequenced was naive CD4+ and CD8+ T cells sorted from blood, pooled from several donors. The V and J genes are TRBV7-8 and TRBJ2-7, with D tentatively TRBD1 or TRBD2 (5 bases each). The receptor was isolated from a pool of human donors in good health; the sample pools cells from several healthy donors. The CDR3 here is CASGRGDEQYF. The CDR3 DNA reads TGTGCCAGCGGACGAGGGGACGAGCAGTACTTC.